The 27 T cell receptor beta chains given below trace back to one sample, sequenced in a study of T cell changes during pregnancy in multiple sclerosis. Clones were sequenced by immunoSEQ multiplex PCR, and TCRdb holds only the in-frame ones, with some missing. This table has 45,000 to 65,000 clones, around 92% appearing once. Sequenced here: CD4+ T cells from peripheral blood mononuclear cells, sampled after pregnancy. The receptors shown here come from a female donor with multiple sclerosis, enrolled in a pregnancy study.

The chain has TRBV19 and TRBJ2-1, with TRBD1 matching over 7 bases. There are 15 residues in the CDR3. After removal of 3 bases from V and 7 bases from J, the junction contained 9 bases not matched to a gene. Germline V gene lookup returns CDR1 LNHDA and CDR2 SQIVND (reference sequence). The CDR3 reads CASSIRQGRGNEQFF. The CDR3 nucleotides are TGTGCCAGTAGTATCCGACAGGGTCGGGGAAATGAGCAGTTCTTC.

The V and J genes are TRBV28 and TRBJ1-5; TRBD1 agrees at 7 bases. Unmatched junction bases numbered 8, after V lost 5 bases and J lost 4 bases. CDR1 is MDHEN and CDR2 is SYDVKM in the germline V gene. The CDR3 spans 15 residues. The CDR3 coding sequence is TGTGCCAGCAGTATACCACAGGGGTGGAATCAGCCCCAGCATTTT. Translated, it gives CASSIPQGWNQPQHF. Supplemented by reference TRBV28 and TRBJ1-5, the full variable domain reads DVKVTQSSRYLVKRTGEKVFLECVQDMDHENMFWYRQDPGLGLRLIYFSYDVKMKEKGDIPEGYSVSREKKERFSLILESASTNQTSMYLCASSIPQGWNQPQHFGDGTRLSIL.

This chain connects TRBV18 to TRBJ2-1, with TRBD2 matching 7 bases. Germline CDR1 and CDR2: KGHSH and LQKENI. Trimming took 6 bases from V and 1 from J; bases not matched to a gene: 12. CDR3 size: 17 residues. The CDR3 coding sequence is TGTGCCAGCTCGCCCCTGTCCGGGGGAGGGTCCTACAATGAGCAGTTCTTC. Its translation: CASSPLSGGGSYNEQFF.

The chain recombines TRBV5-1 with TRBJ2-3; 10 positions agree with TRBD1. Losses at the gene ends were 2 bases for V and 4 bases for J; bases not matched to a gene: 7. This CDR3 has 16 residues. Germline CDR1 is SGHRS and CDR2 is YFSETQ. The CDR3 DNA reads as TGCGCCAGCAGCTTTGCGGGACAGGGGTCCGCAGATACGCAGTATTTT. As protein: CASSFAGQGSADTQYF.

The chain joins TRBV15 to TRBJ2-2, with a possible D match to TRBD1 (6 bases). CDR1 is LNHNV, CDR2 YYDKDF, per germline (reference sequence). This CDR3 contains 15 residues. V was pared by 1 base and J by 6 bases, with 12 bases between. CDR3: CATSRVPGAPGELFF. CDR3 nucleotide sequence: TGTGCCACCAGCAGAGTCCCAGGGGCCCCCGGGGAGCTGTTTTTT. Complete variable domain (other parts from reference TRBV15 and TRBJ2-2): DAMVIQNPRYQVTQFGKPVTLSCSQTLNHNVMYWYQQKSSQAPKLLFHYYDKDFNNEADTPDNFQSRRPNTSFCFLDIRSPGLGDTAMYLCATSRVPGAPGELFFGEGSRLTVL.

The rearrangement joins TRBV28 to TRBJ1-4; D gene uncertain. V was cut by 3 bases and J by 0 bases, with 8 bases left in between. CDR3 length equals 15 residues. Germline-derived CDR1 and CDR2 are MDHEN and SYDVKM. The CDR3 here is CASSLEGATNEKLFF. CDR3 coding DNA: TGTGCCAGCAGTTTGGAGGGTGCAACTAATGAAAAACTGTTTTTT.

The DNA of the CDR3 is TGCACCAGCAGCCAACGGAGAACGGGACAAACGATCGACGAGCAGTACTTC. Its protein is CTSSQRRTGQTIDEQYF. V and J are TRBV1 and TRBJ2-7; TRBD1, the table's D call, was not compared with the DNA. TRBV1 is recorded as a pseudogene. This CDR3 has 17 amino acids.

V usage is TRBV6-5 and J usage is TRBJ2-7, with D perhaps matching TRBD1 (6 bases). The CDR3 has 14 amino acids. CDR1 and CDR2 from the germline V gene are MNHEY and SVGAGI. With 6 bases removed from V and 2 bases from J, the gap between germline ends came to 14 bases. For the CDR3, the DNA is TGTGCCAGCAGCCGAAAAAGGACAGCCTACGAGCAGTACTTC. Amino acid sequence: CASSRKRTAYEQYF.

The chain employs TRBV7-3 and TRBJ2-1; TRBD2 matches at 7 bases. The CDR3 runs 13 residues. Germline CDR1 SGHTA, CDR2 FQGTGA. With V trimmed by 2 bases and J by 10 bases, 5 bases remained unmatched. CDR3 nucleotides: TGTGCCAGCAGCTTAGGGGGAGGGGACGAGCAGTTCTTC. Its protein product is CASSLGGGDEQFF.

CDR3 sequence reads: CATSSFRGTEAFF. The CDR3 region has the DNA TGTGCCACCAGCAGCTTTCGAGGCACTGAAGCTTTCTTT. The chain recombines TRBV15 with TRBJ1-1; D uncertain. The CDR3 is 13 residues long. V lost 3 bases and J lost 4, with 9 bases in between. Germline loops: CDR1 LNHNV, CDR2 YYDKDF (reference sequence).

The rearrangement joins TRBV10-3 to TRBJ2-5; 10 nucleotides align to TRBD2. CDR1 ENHRY and CDR2 SYGVKD come from the germline V gene. CDR3 length equals 15 residues. The trim removed 9 bases at V and 5 bases at J, leaving 12 bases unmatched. CDR3 DNA sequence: TGTGCCATTCGTCCTAGCGGGAGTATCGGGGAGACCCAGTACTTC. Its protein product is CAIRPSGSIGETQYF.

This sequence joins TRBV5-4 and TRBJ2-7; perhaps TRBD1 as D (6 bases). CDR1 and CDR2 (germline): SGHNT, YYREEE (reference sequence). The CDR3 sequence is 13 residues long. V was shortened by 4 bases and J by 5 bases, with 13 bases between the two germline ends. The CDR3, as DNA: TGTGCCAGCAGCACAGGACAGAGGAACGAGCAGTACTTC. Its translation is CASSTGQRNEQYF.

The chain recombines TRBV14 with TRBJ2-1; D perhaps matches TRBD1 (6 bases). CDR1 and CDR2 from the germline V gene are SGHDN and FVKESK. Trimming shortened V by 3 bases and J by 0 bases, and 12 bases separated the two germline ends. The CDR3 spans 16 residues. The DNA for the CDR3 is TGTGCCAGCAGCCATGGGATCAGGGGCTCCTACAATGAGCAGTTCTTC. Translation: CASSHGIRGSYNEQFF.

This clone came up once. The chain employs TRBV27 and TRBJ2-2; 12 bases fit TRBD1. The CDR3 consists of 20 residues. Germline values: CDR1 MNHEY, CDR2 SMNVEV (reference sequence). The V and J ends lost 4 bases and 0 bases, in that order; junction bases with no gene match: 12. The chain's CDR3 is CASSSGDRGLGTTNTGELFF. The CDR3 DNA follows: TGTGCCAGCAGTTCCGGGGACAGGGGGCTTGGGACGACGAACACCGGGGAGCTGTTTTTT.

V is TRBV2 and J is TRBJ2-3; 9 bases are shared with TRBD2. Trimming at V came to 2 bases and at J to 2 bases, leaving 5 bases not matched to a gene. This CDR3 has 16 residues. The germline V gene encodes CDR1 SNHLY and CDR2 FYNNEI. CDR3 bases: TGTGCCAGCAGTGAACTACTAGCGGGCACCACAGATACGCAGTATTTT. Residues: CASSELLAGTTDTQYF.

The rearrangement uses TRBV5-1 and TRBJ2-1, with 9 bases matching TRBD2. The length of the CDR3 is 16 residues. Trimming at V came to 4 bases and at J to 2 bases, leaving 7 bases not matched to a gene. Germline CDR1 reads SGHRS; CDR2 reads YFSETQ. The CDR3 loop reads CASSPETSGTYNEQFF. The CDR3 DNA is TGCGCCAGCAGCCCGGAGACTAGCGGTACCTACAATGAGCAGTTCTTC. The full variable domain, in which reference TRBV5-1 and TRBJ2-1 provide the parts outside the CDR3, is KAGVTQTPRYLIKTRGQQVTLSCSPISGHRSVSWYQQTPGQGLQFLFEYFSETQRNKGNFPGRFSGRQFSNSRSEMNVSTLELGDSALYLCASSPETSGTYNEQFFGPGTRLTVL.

The chain recombines TRBV6-6 with TRBJ1-5; D is unresolved. V dropped 7 bases and J dropped 1 base, with 8 bases sitting between them. Germline V lookup: CDR1 MNHNY, CDR2 SVGAGI (reference sequence). CDR3 length: 13 amino acids. The DNA for the CDR3 is TGTGCCAGCATATATGCGAGCAATCAGCCCCAGCATTTT. Translating gives CASIYASNQPQHF.

This chain connects TRBV5-1 to TRBJ2-4; a possible D gene is TRBD2 (5 bases). V lost 5 bases and J 0 bases, leaving 15 bases between the germline ends. CDR1 is SGHRS and CDR2 is YFSETQ in the germline V gene. The CDR3 extends over 16 amino acids. The CDR3 DNA sequence: TGCGCCAGCAGTTTTGGACTCGAGAGAGCCAAAAACATTCAGTACTTC. Protein sequence: CASSFGLERAKNIQYF.

This clone was counted a single time. The chain has TRBV5-6 and TRBJ2-1; 7 bases fit TRBD2. The CDR3 has 15 amino acids. Unmatched junction bases numbered 9, after V lost 3 bases and J lost 6 bases. Germline V gene data show CDR1 as SGHDT and CDR2 as YYEEEE. The CDR3 nucleotides read TGTGCCAGCAGCTGGGAGCGGGGACTATTCAATGAGCAGTTCTTC. Its translation: CASSWERGLFNEQFF.

This chain links TRBV18 with TRBJ1-5, with 7 bases fitting TRBD1. Germline V lookup: CDR1 KGHSH, CDR2 LQKENI. The CDR3 is 13 residues long. V trimming: 2 bases; J trimming: 7 bases; junction bases outside the gene matches: 2. This CDR3 reads CASSPDRAQPQHF. For the CDR3, the DNA is TGTGCCAGCTCACCAGACAGGGCCCAGCCCCAGCATTTT.

The rearrangement links TRBV6-1 to TRBJ1-1; D may be TRBD1 (6 bases). This CDR3 has 14 amino acids. Germline CDR1 is MNHNS and CDR2 is SASEGT. V lost 6 bases and J 4 bases, leaving 15 bases between the germline ends. The CDR3 DNA is TGTGCCAGCAGCGCAAACAGGGAGACCACTGAAGCTTTCTTT. As protein: CASSANRETTEAFF.

This chain uses TRBV7-3 with TRBJ2-3; 8 nucleotides match TRBD1. J gave up 3 bases and V 4 bases, and 12 bases lay outside the gene matches. In germline, CDR1 is SGHTA, CDR2 FQGTGA. The CDR3 totals 17 residues. CDR3 DNA: TGTGCCAGCAGCTCACGGCGAGACAGGGGTGCGACAGATACGCAGTATTTT. Translation: CASSSRRDRGATDTQYF.

The J gene is TRBJ1-2, the V gene TRBV6-6, with TRBD1 identical over 9 bases. The CDR3 is 16 residues long. After removal of 4 bases from V and 1 base from J, the junction contained 7 bases not matched to a gene. CDR1 is MNHNY and CDR2 is SVGAGI in the germline V gene (reference sequence). The DNA for the CDR3 is TGTGCCAGCAGTTTAATACAGGGGGCCGTTAACTATGGCTACACCTTC. This sequence encodes CASSLIQGAVNYGYTF.

V is TRBV7-9 and J is TRBJ1-2; 8 nucleotides agree with TRBD1. CDR3 length: 13 residues. The ends lost 5 bases at V and 6 bases at J; junction bases unmatched: 5. Germline assignment: CDR1 SEHNR and CDR2 FQNEAQ (reference sequence). CDR3 nucleotides: TGTGCCAGCAGCCCCTGGACAGGGAATGGCTACACCTTC. Residues: CASSPWTGNGYTF.

The V call is TRBV4-2, the J call TRBJ1-1, with D possibly matching TRBD1 (5 bases). Germline CDR1 and CDR2: LGHNA and YNFKEQ. The CDR3 length is 15 residues. V lost 4 bases and J 1 base, leaving 13 bases between the germline ends. CDR3: CASSRGTGRNTEAFF. The CDR3 DNA is TGTGCCAGCAGCCGAGGGACTGGAAGGAACACTGAAGCTTTCTTT.

The V and J genes are TRBV7-9 and TRBJ1-4; 9 bases map to TRBD1. Germline lookup yields CDR1 SEHNR and CDR2 FQNEAQ (reference sequence). CDR3 length: 18 residues. V shed 3 bases, J shed 5 bases, and the junction held 13 bases outside the gene matches. The CDR3 nucleotides are TGTGCCAGCAGCTTGGCCGGGACAGGGCTCCCCTTAAATGAAAAACTGTTTTTT. Protein product: CASSLAGTGLPLNEKLFF.

The V and J genes are TRBV2 and TRBJ1-2; 9 bases fit TRBD1. CDR3 size: 13 residues. From germline, CDR1 is SNHLY and CDR2 FYNNEI. The trim removed 3 bases at V and 7 bases at J, leaving 3 bases unmatched. The CDR3: CASSDTGGSGYTF. Written as DNA, the CDR3 is TGTGCCAGCAGTGATACAGGGGGCTCTGGCTACACCTTC.